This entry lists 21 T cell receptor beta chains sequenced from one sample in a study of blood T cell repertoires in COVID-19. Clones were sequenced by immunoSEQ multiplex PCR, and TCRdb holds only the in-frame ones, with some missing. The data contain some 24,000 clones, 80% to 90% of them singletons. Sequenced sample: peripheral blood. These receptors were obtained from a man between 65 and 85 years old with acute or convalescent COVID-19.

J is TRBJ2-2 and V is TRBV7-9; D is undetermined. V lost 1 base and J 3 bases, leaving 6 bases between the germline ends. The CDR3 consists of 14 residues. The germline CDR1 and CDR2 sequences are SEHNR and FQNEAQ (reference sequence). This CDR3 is CASSLGGDTGELFF. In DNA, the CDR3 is TGTGCCAGCAGCTTAGGCGGAGACACCGGGGAGCTGTTTTTT.

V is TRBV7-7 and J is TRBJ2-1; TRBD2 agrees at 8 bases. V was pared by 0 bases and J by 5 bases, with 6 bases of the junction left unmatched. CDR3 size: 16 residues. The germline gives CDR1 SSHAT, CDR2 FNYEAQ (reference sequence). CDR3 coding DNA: TGTGCCAGCAGCTTAGCTAGCGGGGCGCCCCACAATGAGCAGTTCTTC. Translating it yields CASSLASGAPHNEQFF. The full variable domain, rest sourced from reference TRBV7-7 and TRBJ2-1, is GAGVSQSPRYKVTKRGQDVTLRCDPISSHATLYWYQQALGQGPEFLTYFNYEAQPDKSGLPSDRFSAERPEGSISTLTIQRTEQRDSAMYRCASSLASGAPHNEQFFGPGTRLTVL.

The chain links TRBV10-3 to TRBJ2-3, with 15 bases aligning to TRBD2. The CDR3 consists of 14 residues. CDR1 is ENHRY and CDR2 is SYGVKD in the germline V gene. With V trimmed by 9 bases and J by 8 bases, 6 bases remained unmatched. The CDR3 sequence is CAIGLAGGDGTQYF. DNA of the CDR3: TGTGCCATTGGACTAGCGGGGGGGGACGGTACGCAGTATTTT.

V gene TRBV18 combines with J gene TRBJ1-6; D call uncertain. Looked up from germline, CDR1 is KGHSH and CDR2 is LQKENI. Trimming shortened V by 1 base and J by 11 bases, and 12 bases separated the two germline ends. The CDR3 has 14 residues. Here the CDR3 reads CASSPQNAEAPLHF. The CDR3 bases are TGTGCCAGCTCACCACAGAACGCGGAGGCACCCCTCCACTTT.

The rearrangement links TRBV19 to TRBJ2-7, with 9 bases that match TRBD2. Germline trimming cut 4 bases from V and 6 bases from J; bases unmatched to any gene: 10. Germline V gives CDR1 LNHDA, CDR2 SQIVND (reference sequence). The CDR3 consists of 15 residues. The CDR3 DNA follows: TGTGCCAGTAGTACCCCCAGCGGGGGGCCAAGCGAGCAGTACTTC. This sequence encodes CASSTPSGGPSEQYF.

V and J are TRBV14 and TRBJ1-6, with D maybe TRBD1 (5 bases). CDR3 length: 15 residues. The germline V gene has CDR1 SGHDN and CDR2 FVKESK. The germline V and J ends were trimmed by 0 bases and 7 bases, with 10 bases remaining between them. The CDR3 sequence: CASSQDPGNNSPLHF. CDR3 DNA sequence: TGTGCCAGCAGCCAAGACCCAGGGAACAATTCACCCCTCCACTTT.

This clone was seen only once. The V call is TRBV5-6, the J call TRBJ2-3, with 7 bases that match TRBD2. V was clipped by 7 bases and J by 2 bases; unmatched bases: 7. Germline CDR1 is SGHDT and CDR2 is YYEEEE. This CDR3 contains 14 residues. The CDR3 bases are TGTGCCAGCCATGGGGAGGGATTCACAGATACGCAGTATTTT. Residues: CASHGEGFTDTQYF. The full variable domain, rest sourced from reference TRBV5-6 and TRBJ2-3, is DAGVTQSPTHLIKTRGQQVTLRCSPKSGHDTVSWYQQALGQGPQFIFQYYEEEERQRGNFPDRFSGHQFPNYSSELNVNALLLGDSALYLCASHGEGFTDTQYFGPGTRLTVL.

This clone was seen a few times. CDR3 sequence: CAWSGAPATQPQHF. The CDR3 nucleotides are TGTGCCTGGAGTGGGGCGCCGGCCACCCAGCCCCAGCATTTT. The rearrangement links TRBV30 to TRBJ1-5; no definite D call. This CDR3 region has 14 residues. Per germline, CDR1 GTSNPN and CDR2 SVGIG (reference sequence). V was trimmed by 1 base and J by 7 bases, leaving 14 bases between them.

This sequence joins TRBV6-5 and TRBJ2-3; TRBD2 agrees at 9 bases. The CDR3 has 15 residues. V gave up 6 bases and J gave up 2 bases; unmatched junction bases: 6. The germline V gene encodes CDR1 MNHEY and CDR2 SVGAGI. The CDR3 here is CASSRAGGDTDTQYF. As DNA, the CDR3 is TGTGCCAGCAGCCGAGCGGGGGGTGACACAGATACGCAGTATTTT.

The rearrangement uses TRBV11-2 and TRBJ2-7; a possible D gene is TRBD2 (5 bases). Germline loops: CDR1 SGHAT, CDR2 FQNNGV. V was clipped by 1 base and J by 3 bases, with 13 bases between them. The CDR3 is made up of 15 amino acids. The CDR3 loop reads CASSLVGSGLYEQYF. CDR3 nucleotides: TGTGCCAGCAGCTTAGTGGGCTCAGGACTCTACGAGCAGTACTTC.

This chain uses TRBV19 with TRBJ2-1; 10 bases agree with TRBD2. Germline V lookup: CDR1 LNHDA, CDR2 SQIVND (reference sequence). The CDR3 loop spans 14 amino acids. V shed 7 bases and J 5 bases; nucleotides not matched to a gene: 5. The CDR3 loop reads CASNIAGGNNEQFF. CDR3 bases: TGTGCCAGTAACATAGCGGGAGGAAACAATGAGCAGTTCTTC.

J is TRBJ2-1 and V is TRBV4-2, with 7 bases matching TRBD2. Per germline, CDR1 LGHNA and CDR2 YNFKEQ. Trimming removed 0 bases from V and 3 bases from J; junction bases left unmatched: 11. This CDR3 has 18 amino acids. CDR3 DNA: TGTGCCAGCAGCCAAGATCAGCGGGCGGGAGAGTTCTACAATGAGCAGTTCTTC. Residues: CASSQDQRAGEFYNEQFF.

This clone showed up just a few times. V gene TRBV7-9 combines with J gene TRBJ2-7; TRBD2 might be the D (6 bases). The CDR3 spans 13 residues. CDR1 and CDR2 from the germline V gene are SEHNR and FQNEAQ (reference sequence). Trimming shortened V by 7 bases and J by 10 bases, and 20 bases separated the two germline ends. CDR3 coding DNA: TGTGCCAGCACCCTGGAGGGACTCAGGGCTCAGTACTTC. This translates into CASTLEGLRAQYF.

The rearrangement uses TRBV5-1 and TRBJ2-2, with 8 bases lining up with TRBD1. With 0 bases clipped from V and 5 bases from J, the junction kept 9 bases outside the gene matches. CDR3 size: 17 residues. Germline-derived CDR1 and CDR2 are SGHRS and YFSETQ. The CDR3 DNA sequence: TGCGCCAGCAGCTTGGGCGACAGGGGCCGTGGGACCGGGGAGCTGTTTTTT. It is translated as CASSLGDRGRGTGELFF.

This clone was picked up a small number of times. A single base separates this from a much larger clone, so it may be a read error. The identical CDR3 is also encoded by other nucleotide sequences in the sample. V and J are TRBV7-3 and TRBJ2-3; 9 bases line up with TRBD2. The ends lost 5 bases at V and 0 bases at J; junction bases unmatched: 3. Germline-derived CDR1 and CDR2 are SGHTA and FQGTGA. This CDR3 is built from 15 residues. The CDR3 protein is CASSRAGGSTDTQYF. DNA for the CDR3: TGTGCCAGCAGCCGAGCGGGAGGCAGCACAGATACGCAGTATTTT.

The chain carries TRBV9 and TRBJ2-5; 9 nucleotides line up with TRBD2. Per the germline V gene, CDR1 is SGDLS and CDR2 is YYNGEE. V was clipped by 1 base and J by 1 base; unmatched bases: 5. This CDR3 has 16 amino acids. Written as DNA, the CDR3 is TGTGCCAGCAGCGTACGGAGCGGGGGGCTCCAAGAGACCCAGTACTTC. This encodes CASSVRSGGLQETQYF.

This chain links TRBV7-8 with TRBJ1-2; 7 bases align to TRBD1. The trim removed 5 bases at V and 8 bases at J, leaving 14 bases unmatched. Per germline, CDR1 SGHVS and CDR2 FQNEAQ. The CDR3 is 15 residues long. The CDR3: CASSTSDRNQGGYTF. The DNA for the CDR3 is TGTGCCAGCAGCACCTCGGACAGGAACCAAGGGGGCTACACCTTC.

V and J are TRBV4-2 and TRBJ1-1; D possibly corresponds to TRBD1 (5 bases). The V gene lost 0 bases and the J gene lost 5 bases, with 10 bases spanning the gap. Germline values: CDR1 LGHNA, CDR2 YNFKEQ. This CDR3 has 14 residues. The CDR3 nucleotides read TGTGCCAGCAGCCAAGATCTGACAGTGACTGAAGCTTTCTTT. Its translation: CASSQDLTVTEAFF.

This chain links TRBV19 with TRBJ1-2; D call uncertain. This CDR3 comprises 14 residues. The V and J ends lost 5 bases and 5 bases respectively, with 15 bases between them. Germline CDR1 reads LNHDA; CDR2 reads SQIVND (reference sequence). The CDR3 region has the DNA TGTGCCAGTAGTTTGCGTAGCAGAGCGTATGGCTACACCTTC. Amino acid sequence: CASSLRSRAYGYTF.

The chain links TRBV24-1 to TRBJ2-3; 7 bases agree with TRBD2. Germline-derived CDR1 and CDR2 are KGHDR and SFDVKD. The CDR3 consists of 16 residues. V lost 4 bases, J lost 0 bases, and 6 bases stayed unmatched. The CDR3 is CATSDPGGSSTDTQYF. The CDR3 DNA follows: TGTGCCACCAGTGACCCGGGGGGATCTAGCACAGATACGCAGTATTTT.

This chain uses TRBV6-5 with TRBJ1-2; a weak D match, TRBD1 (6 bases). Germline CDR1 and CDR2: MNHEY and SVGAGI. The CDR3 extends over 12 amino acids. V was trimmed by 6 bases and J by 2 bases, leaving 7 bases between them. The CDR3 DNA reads TGTGCCAGCAGCACAGGGAACTATGGCTACACCTTC. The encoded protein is CASSTGNYGYTF.